Listed below are T cell receptor beta chains from one sample, sequenced in a study of blood T cells in healthy people across ages. TCRdb re-analysed the 5' RACE reads in MiXCR, keeping a single row per CDR3 protein. Of some 1.4 million distinct CDR3 sequences in the sample, roughly 45% were seen once. Sequencing input: blood. These receptors all come from a woman aged 18-30 years in good health. The CDR3 runs from the conserved cysteine through the conserved F or W. D genes are given only for firm matches. Expanded clones get a size class; other rows say once, few or many, or leave the size out.

j_call: TRBJ2-3
clone_size: few
v_call: TRBV6-6
d_call: .
cdr3_aa: CASSFVVADTQYF
cdr3_nt: TGTGCCAGCAGTTTTGTGGTAGCAGATACGCAGTATTTT

j_call: TRBJ2-1
clone_size: few
v_call: TRBV12-3/TRBV12-4
d_call: TRBD2
cdr3_aa: CASSLPGTSHEQFF
cdr3_nt: TGTGCCAGCAGTTTACCCGGGACTAGCCATGAGCAGTTCTTC

j_call: TRBJ2-1
clone_size: few
v_call: TRBV6-5
d_call: .
cdr3_aa: CASDTSFHEQFF
cdr3_nt: TGTGCCAGCGATACTAGCTTCCATGAGCAGTTCTTC

j_call: TRBJ2-1
clone_size: few
v_call: TRBV12-3/TRBV12-4
d_call: TRBD2
cdr3_aa: CASFPSGTYNEQFF
cdr3_nt: TGTGCCAGCTTCCCTAGCGGAACCTACAATGAGCAGTTCTTC

j_call: TRBJ1-1
clone_size: few
v_call: TRBV9
d_call: .
cdr3_aa: CASSVSPSGSEAFF
cdr3_nt: TGTGCCAGCAGCGTATCCCCCTCCGGCTCCGAAGCTTTCTTT

j_call: TRBJ2-1
clone_size: .
v_call: TRBV20-1
d_call: TRBD2
cdr3_aa: CSARNGLAGIEQFF
cdr3_nt: TGCAGTGCTAGAAACGGACTAGCGGGGATTGAGCAGTTCTTC

j_call: TRBJ1-5
clone_size: few
v_call: TRBV10-3
d_call: .
cdr3_aa: CAISLQGGNQPQHF
cdr3_nt: TGTGCCATCAGTCTTCAGGGCGGTAATCAGCCCCAGCATTTT

j_call: TRBJ2-5
clone_size: few
v_call: TRBV7-6
d_call: .
cdr3_aa: CASSSPRGHYQETQYF
cdr3_nt: TGTGCCAGCAGCTCCCCCCGCGGACATTACCAAGAGACCCAGTACTTC

j_call: TRBJ2-3
clone_size: .
v_call: TRBV6-5
d_call: TRBD2
cdr3_aa: CASSYGSGASTDTQYF
cdr3_nt: TGTGCCAGCAGTTACGGGAGCGGGGCGAGCACAGATACGCAGTATTTT

j_call: TRBJ2-5
clone_size: many
v_call: TRBV28
d_call: TRBD2
cdr3_aa: CASSSRLADIKETQYF
cdr3_nt: TGTGCCAGCAGTTCAAGACTAGCGGACATTAAAGAGACCCAGTACTTC

j_call: TRBJ2-7
clone_size: few
v_call: TRBV21-1
d_call: .
cdr3_aa: CANWAQTYEQYF
cdr3_nt: TGTGCCAACTGGGCACAGACCTACGAGCAGTACTTC

j_call: TRBJ1-2
clone_size: .
v_call: TRBV7-9
d_call: .
cdr3_aa: CASSFIQGVYTF
cdr3_nt: TGTGCCAGCAGCTTTATACAGGGAGTCTACACCTTC

j_call: TRBJ2-1
clone_size: .
v_call: TRBV6-4
d_call: TRBD2
cdr3_aa: CASSAWTRTSGIEEFF
cdr3_nt: TGTGCCAGCAGTGCATGGACACGGACTAGCGGGATCGAGGAGTTCTTC

j_call: TRBJ2-5
clone_size: .
v_call: TRBV11-1
d_call: .
cdr3_aa: CASSLGPSLPETQYF
cdr3_nt: TGTGCCAGCAGCTTGGGGCCTAGCCTCCCGGAGACCCAGTACTTC

j_call: TRBJ2-5
clone_size: .
v_call: TRBV5-1
d_call: .
cdr3_aa: CASSLADTTGETQYF
cdr3_nt: TGCGCCAGCAGCTTGGCCGACACGACGGGCGAGACCCAGTACTTC

j_call: TRBJ1-1
clone_size: .
v_call: TRBV5-1
d_call: .
cdr3_aa: CANSDGGQNTEAFF
cdr3_nt: TGCGCCAACAGCGACGGGGGCCAGAACACTGAAGCTTTCTTT

j_call: TRBJ1-5
clone_size: .
v_call: TRBV21-1
d_call: .
cdr3_aa: CASSKRQEIQPQHF
cdr3_nt: TGTGCCAGCAGCAAAAGACAGGAGATTCAGCCCCAGCATTTT

j_call: TRBJ2-7
clone_size: few
v_call: TRBV29-1
d_call: TRBD2
cdr3_aa: CSVEKASGSRDEQYF
cdr3_nt: TGCAGCGTTGAAAAGGCTAGCGGGAGTCGCGACGAGCAGTACTTC

j_call: TRBJ2-4
clone_size: .
v_call: TRBV10-1
d_call: .
cdr3_aa: CASRATGEGIQYF
cdr3_nt: TGCGCCAGCAGAGCTACAGGGGAGGGAATTCAGTACTTC

j_call: TRBJ2-2
clone_size: few
v_call: TRBV7-9
d_call: .
cdr3_aa: CASGGGVNTGELFF
cdr3_nt: TGTGCCAGCGGCGGAGGTGTAAACACCGGGGAGCTGTTTTTT

j_call: TRBJ2-1
clone_size: .
v_call: TRBV20-1
d_call: .
cdr3_aa: CSAPRQFSYNEQFF
cdr3_nt: TGCAGTGCTCCTAGACAGTTCTCCTACAATGAGCAGTTCTTC

j_call: TRBJ2-7
clone_size: few
v_call: TRBV5-5
d_call: .
cdr3_aa: CASSRVHRSSYEQYF
cdr3_nt: TGTGCCAGCAGCCGAGTCCACAGGAGCTCCTACGAGCAGTACTTC